One and the same sample provided the 26 T cell receptor beta chains below, sequenced in a study of T cells of healthy individuals. TCRdb analysed the 5' RACE reads with MiXCR anew, one entry per CDR3 protein. The profile shows around 80,000 distinct CDR3 sequences, about 5% of them singletons. Source of these receptors: a female donor in good health.

This clonotype was recorded at least ten times. The chain has TRBV27 and TRBJ2-1, with D possibly TRBD2 on 6 matching bases. CDR1 is MNHEY, CDR2 SMNVEV, per germline (reference sequence). The CDR3 totals 15 residues. V lost 6 bases and J 7 bases, leaving 19 bases between the germline ends. Here the CDR3 reads CASSLGTGRHNEQFF. In DNA form, the CDR3 reads TGTGCCAGCAGCTTGGGAACCGGGAGACATAATGAGCAGTTCTTC.

This clonotype was detected once. This chain joins TRBV29-1 and TRBJ2-1; no clear D gene. Trimming cost V 8 bases and J 10 bases, with 24 bases left between them. CDR1 SQVTM and CDR2 ANQGSEA come from the germline V gene. The CDR3 extends over 14 amino acids. The DNA of the CDR3 is TGCAGCCTAGGGAATAGAGGCCCCCGGCGGGAGCAGTTCTTC. The encoded protein is CSLGNRGPRREQFF.

On this clonotype: A clone one base away is much larger, so this may be a read error. The V and J genes are TRBV12-3 or TRBV12-4 and TRBJ2-1; 13 bases are shared with TRBD2. The CDR3 covers 15 residues. CDR3 DNA sequence: TGTGCCAGCAGTTTCTGGACTAGCGGGGGAAATGAGCAGATCTTC. The encoded protein is CASSFWTSGGNEQIF.

V gene TRBV30 combines with J gene TRBJ2-1, with D possibly being TRBD2 (5 bases). This CDR3 contains 16 residues. V shed 4 bases and J shed 5 bases, with 21 bases lying between them. Germline V gene sequence: CDR1 GTSNPN, CDR2 SVGIG (reference sequence). The CDR3 nucleotides read TGTGCCTGGAATACATTCCGGGATCTCAACAACAATGAGCAGTTCTTC. Its protein is CAWNTFRDLNNNEQFF.

This clonotype was observed at least ten times. V gene TRBV7-9 combines with J gene TRBJ2-1; possibly TRBD2 for D (6 bases). Germline loops: CDR1 SEHNR, CDR2 FQNEAQ (reference sequence). The ends were cut back, 4 bases at V and 8 bases at J, with 24 bases in the middle. This CDR3 has 17 amino acids. The CDR3 spells CASSSYTGTLTEDEQFF. CDR3 bases: TGTGCCAGCAGCTCATACACCGGGACTCTCACGGAGGATGAGCAGTTCTTC.

This clonotype was seen only once. Being one base from a much bigger clone, this may be a read error. V is TRBV7-2 and J is TRBJ2-5; 10 nucleotides agree with TRBD2. Germline CDR1 SGHTA, CDR2 FQGNSA. The CDR3 totals 16 residues. DNA of the CDR3: TGTGCCAGCAGATTAGGAAATGGACTAGCGGAAGAGACCCAGTACTTC. It encodes CASRLGNGLAEETQYF. Combining the CDR3 with reference TRBV7-2 and TRBJ2-5 gives the whole variable domain GAGVSQSPSNKVTEKGKDVELRCDPISGHTALYWYRQSLGQGLEFLIYFQGNSAPDKSGLPSDRFSAERTGGSVSTLTIQRTQQEDSAVYLCASRLGNGLAEETQYFGPGTRLLVL.

This clonotype was seen ten or more times. The J gene is TRBJ1-2, the V gene TRBV5-4; the D gene is possibly TRBD1 (5 bases). Germline V gives CDR1 SGHNT, CDR2 YYREEE (reference sequence). There are 14 residues in the CDR3. The ends were cut back, 0 bases at V and 5 bases at J, with 11 bases in the middle. CDR3 amino acids: CASSLEGHGYGYTF. CDR3 DNA: TGTGCCAGCAGCTTGGAAGGACACGGATATGGCTACACCTTC.

This clonotype was detected many times. CDR3 protein: CASSHPLRDRVTEAFF. CDR3 sequence (DNA): TGTGCCAGCAGCCATCCTTTACGGGACAGGGTTACTGAAGCTTTCTTT. The rearrangement links TRBV7-9 to TRBJ1-1, with TRBD1 matching over 9 bases. Germline CDR1 is SEHNR and CDR2 is FQNEAQ (reference sequence). V lost 5 bases to trimming and J lost 5 bases; unmatched junction nucleotides: 12. The length of the CDR3 is 16 residues.

This clonotype was seen ten or more times. The rearrangement uses TRBV10-3 and TRBJ2-2, with unresolved D. V was cut by 2 bases and J by 1 base, with 11 bases left in between. This CDR3 has 16 amino acids. Germline loops: CDR1 ENHRY, CDR2 SYGVKD. The DNA for the CDR3 is TGTGCCATCAGTGAGGTGGTGAGACAGAACACCGGGGAGCTGTTTTTT. The encoded protein is CAISEVVRQNTGELFF.

This clonotype was seen ten or more times. This rearrangement joins TRBV7-9 to TRBJ2-3; D unclear. CDR3 length: 15 residues. The V and J ends lost 6 bases and 2 bases respectively, with 15 bases between them. Germline lookup yields CDR1 SEHNR and CDR2 FQNEAQ (reference sequence). CDR3 amino acids: CASSGKAPFTDTQYF. The CDR3 nucleotides read TGTGCCAGCAGTGGGAAGGCCCCTTTCACAGATACGCAGTATTTT.

This clonotype was counted at least ten times. The J gene is TRBJ1-2, the V gene TRBV21-1; whether TRBD1, the table's D call, matches the DNA was not checked. TRBV21-1 represents a pseudogene. The CDR3 totals 14 residues. CDR3 in DNA: TGTGCCAGCAGCATTTCGAACAGGCGCTATGGCTACACCTTC. Amino acids: CASSISNRRYGYTF.

In its sample, this clonotype was seen a few times. This chain connects TRBV10-3 to TRBJ1-1, with D possibly being TRBD1 (5 bases). The CDR3 spans 13 residues. Germline CDR1 reads ENHRY; CDR2 reads SYGVKD. Trimming took 0 bases from V and 4 from J, leaving 6 bases between them. CDR3 DNA: TGTGCCATCAGTGAGTCGAGGGGCACTGAAGCTTTCTTT. Amino acids: CAISESRGTEAFF.

This clonotype was counted only a few times. This chain links TRBV7-2 with TRBJ1-1; D unclear. The V end was cut by 3 bases, the J end by 5 bases, with 10 bases between. Germline CDR1 is SGHTA and CDR2 is FQGNSA. The CDR3 loop spans 13 amino acids. CDR3 in DNA: TGTGCCAGCAGCTTCGGGGAAGGTACTGAAGCTTTCTTT. This translates into CASSFGEGTEAFF.

This clonotype has a count of ten or more. The CDR3 reads CASSFPHELETQYF. CDR3 nucleotide sequence: TGTGCCAGCAGTTTCCCCCACGAATTAGAGACCCAGTACTTC. The chain recombines TRBV12-3 or TRBV12-4 with TRBJ2-5, with no clear D. V was pared by 3 bases and J by 4 bases, with 12 bases between. The CDR3 is 14 residues long.

This clonotype was recorded many times. The V gene is TRBV11-2, the J gene TRBJ2-5; 14 nucleotides agree with TRBD2. The CDR3 runs 17 residues. V was clipped by 1 base and J by 6 bases; unmatched bases: 7. Germline loops: CDR1 SGHAT, CDR2 FQNNGV. The DNA for the CDR3 is TGTGCCAGCAGCTTAGTCCCCGGGACTAGCGGGAGTAAGACCCAGTACTTC. Its protein is CASSLVPGTSGSKTQYF.

The chain couples TRBV5-8 to TRBJ1-1, with D perhaps TRBD1 (5 bases). Trimming cost V 7 bases and J 1 base, with 17 bases left between them. Germline CDR1 and CDR2: SGHTS and YDEGEE. The length of the CDR3 is 15 residues. The CDR3 nucleotides read TGTGCCAGCTCCGGGGGTAGGACTCGGAACACTGAAGCTTTCTTT. Its translation is CASSGGRTRNTEAFF.

This clonotype showed up just a few times. V gene TRBV27 combines with J gene TRBJ2-7; 7 nucleotides line up with TRBD1. This CDR3 has 15 residues. The V and J ends lost 5 bases and 0 bases, in that order; junction bases with no gene match: 7. The germline V gene encodes CDR1 MNHEY and CDR2 SMNVEV (reference sequence). The CDR3 is CASSPGQVYSYEQYF. DNA of the CDR3: TGTGCCAGCAGTCCAGGACAGGTTTACTCCTACGAGCAGTACTTC.

J is TRBJ1-1 and V is TRBV28; possible D gene TRBD1, 5 bases. The CDR3 consists of 13 residues. Germline-derived CDR1 and CDR2 are MDHEN and SYDVKM. The germline V and J ends were trimmed by 0 bases and 5 bases, with 7 bases remaining between them. The CDR3: CASSLWGETEAFF. The CDR3 region has the DNA TGTGCCAGCAGTTTATGGGGGGAGACTGAAGCTTTCTTT. Together with reference TRBV28 and TRBJ1-1, the CDR3 gives the full variable domain: DVKVTQSSRYLVKRTGEKVFLECVQDMDHENMFWYRQDPGLGLRLIYFSYDVKMKEKGDIPEGYSVSREKKERFSLILESASTNQTSMYLCASSLWGETEAFFGQGTRLTVV.

This clonotype has ten or more counts. This chain joins TRBV5-1 and TRBJ1-5, with TRBD1 as a possible D gene (6 bases). There are 15 residues in the CDR3. CDR1 and CDR2 from the germline V gene are SGHRS and YFSETQ. The V and J ends lost 0 bases and 5 bases respectively, with 12 bases between them. CDR3 region: CASSLDPGEHQPQHF. For the CDR3, the DNA is TGCGCCAGCAGCTTGGACCCAGGGGAACATCAGCCCCAGCATTTT.

This clonotype was seen at least ten times. The chain combines TRBV7-2 with TRBJ1-2, with a weak D call TRBD1 (6 bases). The V gene lost 1 base and the J gene lost 4 bases, with 19 bases spanning the gap. CDR1 SGHTA and CDR2 FQGNSA come from the germline V gene. The CDR3 has 17 amino acids. CDR3 coding DNA: TGTGCCAGCAGCTTAGTTAGTTGGGGGCTCTCCGGCTATGGCTACACCTTC. This gives the protein CASSLVSWGLSGYGYTF.

The table lists this clonotype with many counts. The rearrangement uses TRBV29-1 and TRBJ1-1; D is uncertain. With 6 bases removed from V and 5 bases from J, the gap between germline ends came to 10 bases. CDR3 length: 11 residues. Looked up from germline, CDR1 is SQVTM and CDR2 is ANQGSEA. CDR3 in amino acids: CSVPPTTEAFF. In nucleotides, the CDR3 is TGCAGCGTCCCCCCAACGACTGAAGCTTTCTTT.

The table lists this clonotype with many counts. The V and J genes are TRBV28 and TRBJ1-5, with D unclear. The germline gives CDR1 MDHEN, CDR2 SYDVKM. Trimming shortened V by 6 bases and J by 7 bases, and 13 bases separated the two germline ends. The CDR3 is 13 residues long. In DNA, the CDR3 is TGTGCCAGCAGGCAAAACCTTGGACAGCCCCAGCATTTT. It translates to CASRQNLGQPQHF.

This clonotype came up many times. The chain links TRBV5-1 to TRBJ1-5; 11 bases agree with TRBD1. The CDR3 totals 15 residues. Unmatched junction bases numbered 6, after V lost 3 bases and J lost 7 bases. Germline V gene sequence: CDR1 SGHRS, CDR2 YFSETQ. As DNA, the CDR3 is TGCGCCAGCAGCTCGGGACAGGGGGACTCCCAGCCCCAGCATTTT. It codes for CASSSGQGDSQPQHF.

This clonotype was counted many times. Here the CDR3 reads CASSLNSRGRANTGELFF. The CDR3 DNA sequence: TGTGCCAGCAGCTTAAATTCCCGCGGACGGGCGAACACCGGGGAGCTGTTTTTT. The chain carries TRBV7-3 and TRBJ2-2, with D unresolved. Germline V gene sequence: CDR1 SGHTA, CDR2 FQGTGA. V was cut by 1 base and J by 0 bases, with 15 bases left in between. The CDR3 spans 18 residues.

The chain links TRBV19 to TRBJ2-1, with 10 bases lining up with TRBD2. Germline CDR1 and CDR2: LNHDA and SQIVND (reference sequence). Unmatched junction bases numbered 7, after V lost 4 bases and J lost 4 bases. CDR3 length: 16 residues. In DNA form, the CDR3 reads TGTGCCAGTAGTAGCGCCCCAGCGGGAGGGTACAATGAGCAGTTCTTC. This sequence encodes CASSSAPAGGYNEQFF.

Only a few counts were recorded for this clonotype. The J gene is TRBJ2-7, the V gene TRBV2; 9 bases are a match to TRBD2. Germline trimming cut 4 bases from V and 2 bases from J; bases unmatched to any gene: 6. Germline V gene lookup returns CDR1 SNHLY and CDR2 FYNNEI. This CDR3 is built from 15 residues. The CDR3 spells CASSAPSGVTYEQYF. CDR3 bases: TGTGCCAGCAGTGCCCCTAGCGGGGTGACCTACGAGCAGTACTTC.